Described below is a single T cell receptor beta chain sequence and its context. Its antigen is not known. Losses at the gene ends were 8 bases for V and 9 bases for J; bases not matched to a gene: 13. Germline lookup yields CDR1 MGHRA and CDR2 YSYEKL. The CDR3 runs 16 residues. The entry originates in a study of memory CD4+ T cells and cytomegalovirus serostatus. Turning to the study itself: This sample comes from healthy Belgian adults, several CMV seropositive, under 25 seronegative.

Study outcomes and limitations: About 40% of the roughly 150 known CMV-associated TCRbeta sequences appeared in CD4+ memory.

The sort gate was single viable CD3+CD4+CD8-CD45RO+ cells for memory CD4+ T cells. Positive selection with CD4 microbeads enriched total CD4+ T cells. TCRdb keeps only in-frame clones here, not all; method: immunoSEQ multiplex PCR. The sample records about 25,000 clones, over 70% being singletons. The sequenced sample was memory CD4+ T cells from blood. This rearrangement joins TRBV4-1 to TRBJ2-1; 13 bases agree with TRBD2. The receptor was isolated from an adult in good health and CMV-seronegative. CDR3 DNA sequence: TGCGCCAGCTCCCGGACTAGCGGGAGCGCCCCGGGTGAGCAGTTCTTC. It yields the protein CASSRTSGSAPGEQFF.